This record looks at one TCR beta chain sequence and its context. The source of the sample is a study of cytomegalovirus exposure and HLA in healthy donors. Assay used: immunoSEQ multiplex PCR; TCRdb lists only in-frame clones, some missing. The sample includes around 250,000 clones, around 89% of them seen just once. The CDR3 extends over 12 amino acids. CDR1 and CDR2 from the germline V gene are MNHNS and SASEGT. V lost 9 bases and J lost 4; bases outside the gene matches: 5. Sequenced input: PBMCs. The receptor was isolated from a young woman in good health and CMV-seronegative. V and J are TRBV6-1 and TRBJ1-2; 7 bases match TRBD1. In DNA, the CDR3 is TGTGCCAGTGGACAGGTGCTCTATGGCTACACCTTC. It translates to CASGQVLYGYTF.